Listed here are 24 T cell receptor beta chains from one sample, sequenced in a study of control samples from healthy donors and cancer patients. Here immunoSEQ multiplex PCR was the method, and the copy in TCRdb shows in-frame clones only, minus some. Here the sample table reports about 190,000 clones. Sequenced: blood. All receptors derive from a woman aged 25 to 45 in good health.

The chain uses TRBV7-8 and TRBJ1-5; possibly TRBD1 for D (5 bases). Germline V gene lookup returns CDR1 SGHVS and CDR2 FQNEAQ. The CDR3 has 17 residues. Trimming removed 6 bases from V and 3 bases from J, with 21 bases in between. The CDR3 region is CASSLQYQPGLNQPQHF. CDR3 DNA sequence: TGTGCCAGCAGTCTACAGTACCAGCCGGGGCTCAATCAGCCCCAGCATTTT.

V usage is TRBV4-1 and J usage is TRBJ1-4; no reliable D call. Trimming removed 0 bases from V and 6 bases from J, with 17 bases in between. The germline V gene encodes CDR1 MGHRA and CDR2 YSYEKL. The CDR3 runs to 17 residues. In DNA form, the CDR3 reads TGCGCCAGCAGCCAAGAGCCCTCCGTGGCCCTCCATGAAAAACTGTTTTTT. As protein: CASSQEPSVALHEKLFF.

The chain joins TRBV9 to TRBJ1-1, with 10 positions matching TRBD1. The trim removed 4 bases at V and 1 base at J, leaving 7 bases unmatched. CDR3 length: 16 amino acids. Germline V gene data show CDR1 as SGDLS and CDR2 as YYNGEE. In DNA form, the CDR3 reads TGTGCCAGCAGCACCCGACAGGGGGCACCGAACACTGAAGCTTTCTTT. As protein: CASSTRQGAPNTEAFF.

V is TRBV4-2 and J is TRBJ1-4; a possible D gene is TRBD1 (6 bases). CDR3 size: 17 residues. Looked up from germline, CDR1 is LGHNA and CDR2 is YNFKEQ. V was pared by 4 bases and J by 4 bases, with 19 bases between. CDR3 bases: TGTGCCAGCAGCCCGGCGGGGGCACGGGTTTTTAATGAAAAACTGTTTTTT. As protein: CASSPAGARVFNEKLFF.

The genes are TRBV7-9 and TRBJ1-1; D unresolved. This CDR3 is 15 amino acids long. Trimming took 4 bases from V and 6 from J, leaving 18 bases between them. Per the germline V gene, CDR1 is SEHNR and CDR2 is FQNEAQ (reference sequence). The CDR3 nucleotides read TGTGCCAGCAGCTCGAGGAACTTCGGGAGCGCTGAAGCTTTCTTT. Translated: CASSSRNFGSAEAFF.

V and J are TRBV5-1 and TRBJ1-5, with a weak D call TRBD1 (5 bases). Trimming cost V 5 bases and J 5 bases, with 14 bases left between them. This CDR3 has 14 amino acids. Germline V lookup: CDR1 SGHRS, CDR2 YFSETQ. The CDR3 protein is CASRWGPADQPQHF. The CDR3 DNA follows: TGCGCCAGCAGGTGGGGACCGGCGGATCAGCCCCAGCATTTT. The full variable domain, in which reference TRBV5-1 and TRBJ1-5 provide the parts outside the CDR3, is KAGVTQTPRYLIKTRGQQVTLSCSPISGHRSVSWYQQTPGQGLQFLFEYFSETQRNKGNFPGRFSGRQFSNSRSEMNVSTLELGDSALYLCASRWGPADQPQHFGDGTRLSIL.

This sequence joins TRBV28 and TRBJ1-5; a weak D match, TRBD1 (5 bases). The germline V gene encodes CDR1 MDHEN and CDR2 SYDVKM. This CDR3 is 18 amino acids long. V lost 1 base to trimming and J lost 3 bases, with 19 bases between them. The CDR3 is CASSLYSMGGRFNQPQHF. CDR3 coding DNA: TGTGCCAGCAGTTTATACTCCATGGGGGGACGATTCAATCAGCCCCAGCATTTT.

The J gene is TRBJ1-6, the V gene TRBV12-3 or TRBV12-4, with D unresolved. The germline V and J ends were trimmed by 6 bases and 8 bases, with 11 bases remaining between them. There are 13 residues in the CDR3. CDR3 protein: CASRSNSDSPLHF. The CDR3 DNA is TGTGCCAGCAGATCCAACTCCGATTCACCCCTCCACTTT.

V usage is TRBV5-8 and J usage is TRBJ2-7; a weak D match, TRBD1 (6 bases). CDR1 and CDR2 (germline): SGHTS, YDEGEE. The CDR3 length is 13 residues. V lost 0 bases to trimming and J lost 4 bases, with 8 bases between them. In nucleotides, the CDR3 is TGTGCCAGCAGCTTGGACAGGGTGTACGAGCAGTACTTC. Protein product: CASSLDRVYEQYF.

The chain joins TRBV10-1 to TRBJ1-2; D not certain. This CDR3 is 18 amino acids long. V lost 0 bases, J lost 2 bases, and 19 bases lay in between. In germline, CDR1 is WNHNN, CDR2 SYGVQD (reference sequence). CDR3 in DNA: TGCGCCAGCAGTGAGTCGTCATCCCACGTCCGAACGAACTATGGCTACACCTTC. It specifies CASSESSSHVRTNYGYTF.

The V and J genes are TRBV9 and TRBJ2-5; the D is unclear. Trimming removed 0 bases at V and 5 bases at J, with 11 bases between. The CDR3 spans 14 residues. Germline loops: CDR1 SGDLS, CDR2 YYNGEE. The CDR3 sequence is CASSVVGSEETQYF. The CDR3 coding sequence is TGTGCCAGCAGCGTAGTTGGTAGTGAGGAGACCCAGTACTTC.

This chain links TRBV11-2 with TRBJ1-1; D is unresolved. Germline V gene sequence: CDR1 SGHAT, CDR2 FQNNGV. This CDR3 comprises 12 residues. With 5 bases removed from V and 1 base from J, the gap between germline ends came to 5 bases. Here the CDR3 reads CASSKGNTEAFF. The CDR3 region has the DNA TGTGCCAGCAGCAAGGGGAACACTGAAGCTTTCTTT.

The chain joins TRBV4-2 to TRBJ2-2; TRBD1 or TRBD2 may be the D gene (6 bases each). The V end was cut by 1 base, the J end by 0 bases, with 15 bases between. Per the germline V gene, CDR1 is LGHNA and CDR2 is YNFKEQ. The CDR3 totals 18 residues. For the CDR3, the DNA is TGTGCCAGCAGCCAAGTACGGGGGCTTCACGCGAACACCGGGGAGCTGTTTTTT. It codes for CASSQVRGLHANTGELFF.

CDR3 sequence reads: CASSQSDRNTEAFF. Here the CDR3 DNA reads TGCGCCAGCAGTCAATCAGACAGGAACACTGAAGCTTTCTTT. The chain is built from TRBV23-1 and TRBJ1-1, with D tentatively TRBD1 (5 bases). TRBV23-1 is known as an ORF, though its function is uncertain. The CDR3 sequence is 14 residues long. The V end lost 0 bases, the J end lost 1 base, and 6 bases lay between the germline ends.

J is TRBJ2-7 and V is TRBV28, with D uncertain. CDR3 length: 15 residues. Germline CDR1 reads MDHEN; CDR2 reads SYDVKM. Trimming took off 6 bases at V and 0 bases at J, with 15 bases between the two ends. CDR3 nucleotides: TGTGCCAGCAGCTTAGACGGTCACTACTCCTACGAGCAGTACTTC. This encodes CASSLDGHYSYEQYF.

The chain employs TRBV2 and TRBJ1-2, with D possibly TRBD1 on 5 matching bases. V lost 3 bases and J lost 0, with 11 bases in between. Germline V CDR1 and CDR2: SNHLY, FYNNEI. The CDR3 is made up of 15 amino acids. This CDR3 is CASSEVGAANYGYTF. Written as DNA, the CDR3 is TGTGCCAGCAGTGAGGTAGGGGCAGCTAACTATGGCTACACCTTC.

The chain has TRBV28 and TRBJ1-2, with D hard to call. V dropped 5 bases and J dropped 4 bases, with 20 bases sitting between them. Germline assignment: CDR1 MDHEN and CDR2 SYDVKM. This CDR3 is built from 16 residues. In DNA, the CDR3 is TGTGCCAGCAGTACCCCCCCCACCGGGCTCCTCTATGGCTACACCTTC. The encoded protein is CASSTPPTGLLYGYTF.

The chain recombines TRBV27 with TRBJ2-2; TRBD2 matches at 7 bases. The CDR3 extends over 15 amino acids. Trimming took 4 bases from V and 1 from J; bases not matched to a gene: 3. The germline CDR1 and CDR2 sequences are MNHEY and SMNVEV (reference sequence). The chain's CDR3 is CASSSLAVNTGELFF. CDR3 sequence (DNA): TGTGCCAGCAGTTCGCTAGCGGTGAACACCGGGGAGCTGTTTTTT.

The V and J genes are TRBV28 and TRBJ2-7; D is unresolved. The CDR3 loop spans 13 amino acids. The V end was cut by 2 bases, the J end by 2 bases, with 7 bases between. In germline, CDR1 is MDHEN, CDR2 SYDVKM. Written as DNA, the CDR3 is TGTGCCAGCAGTTTAACTAACCCCTACGAGCAGTACTTC. Protein: CASSLTNPYEQYF.

The chain links TRBV6-2 or TRBV6-3 to TRBJ2-2; D is uncertain. This CDR3 contains 15 residues. V was pared by 0 bases and J by 0 bases, with 5 bases between. Germline V gene data show CDR1 as MNHEY and CDR2 as SVGEGT. In nucleotides, the CDR3 is TGTGCCAGCAGTTACTCGTTGCCGAACACCGGGGAGCTGTTTTTT. Its protein is CASSYSLPNTGELFF.

The CDR3 region has the DNA TGTGCCAGTAGCCTAAAACGACAGGGGGGTGAGCAGTTCTTC. It yields the protein CASSLKRQGGEQFF. This chain connects TRBV19 to TRBJ2-1, with TRBD1 matching 9 bases. Losses at the gene ends were 6 bases for V and 9 bases for J; bases not matched to a gene: 9. The CDR3 length is 14 residues. CDR1 is LNHDA and CDR2 is SQIVND in the germline V gene (reference sequence).

This chain connects TRBV5-1 to TRBJ1-4, with 7 bases matching TRBD1. Germline V gene sequence: CDR1 SGHRS, CDR2 YFSETQ. The V gene end was trimmed by 2 bases and the J gene end by 6 bases; junction bases not matched to a gene: 4. The CDR3 is 14 amino acids. DNA of the CDR3: TGCGCCAGCAGCTTACAGGGGAGGGATGAAAAACTGTTTTTT. Protein product: CASSLQGRDEKLFF.

The chain has TRBV5-1 and TRBJ2-7; a weak D match, TRBD2 (5 bases). This CDR3 region has 11 residues. Germline V lookup: CDR1 SGHRS, CDR2 YFSETQ. Trimming shortened V by 2 bases and J by 8 bases, and 8 bases separated the two germline ends. CDR3 sequence: CASSFSDKQYF. The CDR3 DNA is TGCGCCAGCAGCTTTAGCGACAAGCAGTACTTC.

Note on this clone: Other DNA sequences in this sample translate to the same CDR3. V gene TRBV6-5 combines with J gene TRBJ1-1, with TRBD1 as a possible D gene (5 bases). There are 13 residues in the CDR3. Germline values: CDR1 MNHEY, CDR2 SVGAGI. The V and J ends lost 2 bases and 5 bases respectively, with 9 bases between them. The DNA of the CDR3 is TGTGCCAGCAGTTACGGGGGGGAGACTGAAGCTTTCTTT. Translating it yields CASSYGGETEAFF.